This T cell receptor beta chain was obtained from a study of blood T cell repertoires in COVID-19. About the study: From T cells, B-cell-depleted T cells, or PBMCs came the material, which was cDNA or gDNA.

Source study methods: Estimates of nucleated cell counts were drawn from the amplification of reference gene primers. Clones were sequenced by immunoSEQ multiplex PCR, and TCRdb holds only the in-frame ones, with some missing. V and J calls and clone size are those listed in that table; D and trimming were worked out from the DNA. The table includes 200,000 to 250,000 clones, more than 75% detected once. The CDR3 totals 13 residues. In germline, CDR1 is LNHDA, CDR2 SQIVND (reference sequence). The V gene lost 5 bases and the J gene lost 7 bases, with 14 bases spanning the gap. The material sequenced was peripheral blood. The TCR comes from a woman younger than 45 who had recovered from COVID-19. The gene calls are TRBV19 and TRBJ1-2, with unresolved D. CDR3 DNA: TGTGCCAGTAGTGAGGCATTATGGCTTGGCTACACCTTC. Translated, it gives CASSEALWLGYTF.